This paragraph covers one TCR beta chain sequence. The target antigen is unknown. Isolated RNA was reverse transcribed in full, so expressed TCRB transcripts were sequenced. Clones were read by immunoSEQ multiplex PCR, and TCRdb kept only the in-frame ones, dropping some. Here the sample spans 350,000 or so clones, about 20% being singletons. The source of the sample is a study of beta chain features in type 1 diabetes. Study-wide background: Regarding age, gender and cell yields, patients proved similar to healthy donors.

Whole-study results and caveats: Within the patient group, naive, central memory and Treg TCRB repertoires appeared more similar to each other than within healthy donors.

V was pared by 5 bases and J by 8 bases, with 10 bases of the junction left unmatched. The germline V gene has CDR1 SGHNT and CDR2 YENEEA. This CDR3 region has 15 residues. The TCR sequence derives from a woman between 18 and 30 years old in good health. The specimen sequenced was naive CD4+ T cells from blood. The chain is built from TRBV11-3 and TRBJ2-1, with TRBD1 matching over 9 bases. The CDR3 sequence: CASSKLGQGGDEQFF. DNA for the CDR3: TGTGCCAGCAGCAAGCTGGGACAGGGAGGGGATGAGCAGTTCTTC.